This T cell receptor (beta chain) is from a study of read filtering for tumor transcriptome and immune sequencing. Study-wide background: DNase treatment preceded whole-transcriptome library preparation. TCR-mapped reads were about 4.05 to 11 million with IR-seq versus about 85 to 1,300 with RNA-seq. Points from the study as a whole: RNA-seq captured clonotypes less deeply and reliably than IR-seq.

This clonotype appeared many times. Antigen: not known. Trimming pared 0 bases from V and 2 bases from J, leaving 10 bases between. The CDR3 is 14 residues long. Germline V lookup: CDR1 GTSNPN, CDR2 SVGIG (reference sequence). The library was built from about 0.4 ug RNA with molecular barcoded adaptors for alpha/delta and beta/gamma chains. TCRdb re-analysed the reads in MiXCR, keeping a single row per CDR3 protein. This table has tens of thousands of distinct CDR3 sequences, about 12% appearing once. The chain links TRBV30 to TRBJ1-2; D is unclear. The sequenced material came from a population of CD138-negative cells sorted from bone marrow. The sequence derives from a donor older than 35 with multiple myeloma. Here the CDR3 reads CAWSVKTVNYGYTF. The CDR3 DNA reads TGTGCCTGGAGTGTAAAGACCGTAAACTATGGCTACACCTTC.